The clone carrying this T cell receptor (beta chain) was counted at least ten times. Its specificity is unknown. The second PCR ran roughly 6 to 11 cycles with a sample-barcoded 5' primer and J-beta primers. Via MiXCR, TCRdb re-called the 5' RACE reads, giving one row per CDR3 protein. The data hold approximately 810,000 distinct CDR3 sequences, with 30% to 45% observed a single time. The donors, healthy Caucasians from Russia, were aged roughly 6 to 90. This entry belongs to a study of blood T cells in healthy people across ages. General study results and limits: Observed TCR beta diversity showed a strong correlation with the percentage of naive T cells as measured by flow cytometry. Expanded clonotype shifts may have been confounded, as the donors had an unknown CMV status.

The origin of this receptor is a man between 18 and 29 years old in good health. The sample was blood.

The CDR3 nucleotides are TGTGCCAGCAGCCCAGGGGATTCACCCCTCCACTTT. As protein: CASSPGDSPLHF. The chain recombines TRBV6-6 with TRBJ1-6; TRBD1 is a possible D gene (6 bases). Germline assignment: CDR1 MNHNY and CDR2 SVGAGI (reference sequence). Trimming cost V 6 bases and J 8 bases, with 8 bases left between them. CDR3 length equals 12 residues.